This TCR beta chain was found in a study of cytomegalovirus exposure and HLA in healthy donors (dated by TCRdb to about 2017). About the study as a whole: In an earlier analysis of 587 of the donors, about 260 Gb of sequence data and 120 million or so unique TCR beta sequences from some 170 million T cells were reported. The later analysis used no new phenotypic data to find candidate immune exposures, relying instead on TCR beta sequences and their occurrence across donors. Every repertoire in the discovery cohort had been generated on one and the same sequencing platform. To decide whether each TCR beta V gene segment behaved as functional or pseudogenic, an earlier analysis of nearly 600 of the donors relied on high-throughput TCR beta sequencing. Typing coverage varied by locus: about 620-640 donors for A, B, C, DRB1 and DQB1; 522 for DQA1; 606 for DPA1; fewer than 480 for DPB1. The study profiled the T cell repertoires of under 700 subjects by immunosequencing and related them to cytomegalovirus serostatus. In addition to the first cohort of 666 subjects, a separate validation cohort of about 120 different subjects was used. Donor age, sex, ethnicity and CMV serostatus were compiled alongside the repertoire data. The genetic ancestry cluster associated with self-reported Caucasian donors included 65% to 90% of the 398 genotyped donors. A later analysis re-examined previously published TCR beta repertoires from hundreds of donors and added high-resolution HLA genotyping to investigate patterns of TCR occurrence. Five DR-DQ haplotypes were handled as single units for association and clustering, since linkage in the cohort was strong. Both class I and class II loci were covered by HLA typing, at four-digit resolution. In a later genetic analysis, genome-wide SNP genotypes for about three fifths of the roughly 670 donors were used, and that subset was treated as a discovery cohort. An early release that covered approximately 600 HLA-typed donors contained around 300 gigabases of sequencing data and 80 million or so unique TCR sequences. The study combined high-throughput TCR immunosequencing, statistical association of individual TCRs with disease status, and machine learning to predict cytomegalovirus infection status. The study aimed to test whether cataloging public T cell receptors could reveal signatures of past pathogen exposure. Among roughly 400 genotyped donors of the cohort, an average of around 250,000 unique TCR beta nucleotide sequences was sequenced per donor, of which 15% to 20% were non-productive.

Concerning this clone: What antigen it recognizes has not been identified. No clone much larger than this one lies a single base away; base qualities are absent.

Unmatched junction bases come to 10, with V trimmed by 5 bases and J by 5 bases. From the germline V gene (reference sequence), CDR1 is MNHEY and CDR2 is SMNVEV. The CDR3 numbers 15 residues from cysteine through phenylalanine. The DNA shown is the 45-base CDR3, in frame from base 1. The cohort consisted of fewer than 700 healthy bone marrow donors. At the time of sampling, all cohort members were nominally healthy, though unrecorded immune exposures were likely present. The donor was CMV seronegative and belonged to the group of several hundred seronegative cohort members. A peripheral blood sample was provided by each donor, and peripheral blood mononuclear cells were used for TCR beta sequencing. The Qiagen DNeasy Blood Extraction Kit was used to extract genomic DNA from the blood cell samples. The library was obtained by the immunoSEQ multiplex PCR assay. A mixture of 60 forward primers for TCR Vbeta segments and 13 reverse primers for TCR Jbeta segments was used in the multiplex PCR. Amplification of the CDR3 region of rearranged TCR beta genes was performed with a multiplex PCR assay on genomic DNA. On the Illumina HiSeq System, the amplified TCR beta libraries were sequenced as 87-base-pair reads. In the source study's methods: A later analysis counted about 82 million unique TCR beta chains across the 600 to 850 repertoires, and 9 million to 14 million of these chains were shared by at least two donors. Raw reads were error-corrected and collapsed into unique sequences by a nearest-neighbor algorithm in which closely related sequences were merged to remove PCR and sequencing errors. V, D and J gene segments were assigned by aligning CDR3 sequences to IMGT reference sequences. For a sequence to be retained, at least a six-nucleotide match to both a V gene segment and a J gene segment was required. A rearrangement counted as productive if the CDR3 had no stop codons and remained in frame with V and J, and every other rearrangement counted as non-productive. CDR3 was defined according to IMGT convention as the region running from the second conserved V-encoded cysteine to the conserved J-encoded phenylalanine. The earlier analysis of 450 to 750 of the donors excluded any sequence lacking an unambiguous match to a single V gene segment. An earlier analysis of several hundred of the donors called V segments functional above 56.7% productive rearrangements and segregating when the between-donor standard deviation exceeded 5%. A statistical classification framework was built to diagnose cytomegalovirus status from the catalog of TCR beta chain sequences. V and J gene assignment, in a later analysis, came from comparing TCR nucleotide sequences with IMGT/GENE-DB human TR gene sequences. In a later analysis, CDR3 sequences and most-parsimonious VDJ recombination scenarios were assigned using the TCRdist pipeline. In a later analysis, each TCR beta chain was defined by its CDR3 amino acid sequence together with its V-gene family, and reads lacking a unique V-gene family were excluded. As a way to deal with suspected cross-contamination and a sequencing artifact, a later analysis dropped nearly 600 nucleotide sequences that were highly shared and had low generation probability. In a later analysis, a clonal expansion index for each public chain was calculated from normalized within-repertoire ranks of inferred template counts. In a later analysis, generation probabilities were computed using a VDJ recombination model fitted to out-of-frame rearrangements, and the results were checked against IGoR. In a later analysis, TCR-TCR, TCR-HLA and TCR-CMV co-occurrence was scored with hypergeometric tests, and a repertoire-size bias correction was applied to TCR pairs. False discovery rates were estimated in a later analysis by permuting HLA or CMV assignments 20 times. In a later analysis, co-occurring TCRs were grouped using DBSCAN, and TCRdist sequence similarity was added for clustering within HLA-allele-positive subsets. Repertoires with fewer than 30,000 or more than 120,000 public chains were left out of co-occurrence clustering, as were five repertoires with anomalous nucleotide sharing. In its TCRdb copy, this immuneACCESS table keeps in-frame sequences only and misses some clones. Where compared with another copy, unresolved V genes explain less than half of these, and the others have no known cause. Clonal size and the V and J genes are those of that table, whereas D and trimming came from the DNA. Within this sample are around 140,000 clones, with roughly 80% of them counted one time only. The leading ten clones occupy 2.9% of the sample.

Here is what the overall study found, with its caveats: In this cohort, only TCR beta chains were sequenced, and detectable features were limited by the absence of alpha or paired-chain data. A total of roughly 160 TCR beta chains were listed by the study as associated with cytomegalovirus. According to a later analysis, parvovirus B19, influenza, CMV and Epstein-Barr virus appeared linked to several top co-occurrence clusters. Some IMGT-functional V segments, including TRBV6-2 and TRBV6-3, could not be told apart with the 87-base-pair reads, so those segments were excluded. In a later analysis, most CMV-associated TCR beta chains were found to appear HLA-restricted, with HLA associations seemingly driven largely by CMV exposure. V-gene and J-gene trimming of TCR beta chains was associated with a missense DCLRE1C variant in a later genetic analysis, and the association was replicated in an independent cohort. In a later analysis, HLA-associated TCR beta chains showed more clonal expansion and lower generation probabilities than non-associated chains that were equally common. Correlated functional status among segregating V segments might reflect linkage disequilibrium, but an unknown experimental factor could not be ruled out. Broadly in line with IMGT annotations, most TCR beta V segments showed up in productive rearrangements about 90% or about 30% of the time in an earlier analysis of around 600 of the donors. A cluster of highly shared sequence variants was judged likely to represent a technical artifact of the sequencing pipeline. The authors suggested that the approach could potentially be generalized to other disease states and immunological phenotypes. Specific HLA alleles were associated with 15,000 to 20,000 TCR beta sequences at a false discovery rate of 0.05 in a later analysis. Three of the identified cytomegalovirus-associated TCR beta chains were confirmed in vitro to be specific for cytomegalovirus antigens. When HLA alleles, especially DR and DQ, strongly co-occurred, TCR associations were difficult to assign to individual alleles. A later genetic analysis reported fewer N-insertions in productive TCRs among donors in an Asian-associated ancestry cluster than the roughly 690-donor mean. For the cohort, immune exposure information was limited to CMV serostatus. Sequencing depth was assumed to be roughly uniform across donors in the presence/absence analyses, though that assumption may not hold. A further reported finding was that TCR beta sequences accurately predicted the HLA-A and HLA-B alleles for most subjects in the first cohort. A later analysis found that TCR association rates varied across HLA loci, with DRB1 alleles showing the most associated TCRs and HLA-C alleles the fewest. Cytomegalovirus status was reported to be diagnosed by the classifier with high specificity and sensitivity in both the original and validation cohorts. While some public TCRs were present in many individuals, most TCR sequences turned up only very rarely across donors. HLA typing was unavailable for some donors at each locus, so association tests used only the typed subset. The earlier analysis of 587 of the donors excluded approximately 17 rarely observed V segments, including chromosome 9 orphons, because counts were too low.

The sequencing sample was made of PBMCs. The sequence links TRBV27 to TRBJ1-1; 8 junctional bases match TRBD1. The receptor was derived from a woman in her twenties or thirties in good health and CMV-seronegative. The CDR3 sequence is CASSPVGQGVTEAFF. The DNA reads as follows: TGTGCCAGCAGTCCGGTCGGACAGGGAGTTACTGAAGCTTTCTTT.